The entry that follows covers one TCR beta chain sequence. Its antigen is as yet unknown. This clone may be a read error of a much larger clone one base away. The record originates from a study of T-cell memory formation after mild COVID-19. For the study at large: TCR clusters were largely donor specific.

Sample barcodes and UMIs were carried by the TCR alpha and TCR beta cDNA libraries that 5'RACE generated with constant-segment primers. TCRdb re-called the 5' RACE reads with MiXCR, one entry per CDR3 protein. The sample records around 320,000 distinct CDR3 sequences, just under 20% being singletons. Study-wide results and limits: Prior to infection, memory already included some responding clones, suggesting cross-reactive memory joined. Clones contracting across day 15 to 85 had a balanced CD4/CD8 profile; later expanding clones leaned CD4+.

CDR1 and CDR2 from the germline V gene are LGHDT and YNNKEL (reference sequence). This CDR3 spans 13 amino acids. With 3 bases removed from V and 2 bases from J, the gap between germline ends came to 6 bases. The receptor's source is a young man who had mild COVID-19 (a few samples of this study predate the infection). Cell type and time point are not known. The V call is TRBV3-1, the J call TRBJ2-3, with D perhaps TRBD1 or TRBD2 (5 bases each). The sequenced sample was PBMCs or a T cell subset sorted from them (not recorded which). The DNA for the CDR3 is TGTGCCAGCAGCCAGGGGGACACAGATACGCAGTATTTT. This codes for CASSQGDTDTQYF.